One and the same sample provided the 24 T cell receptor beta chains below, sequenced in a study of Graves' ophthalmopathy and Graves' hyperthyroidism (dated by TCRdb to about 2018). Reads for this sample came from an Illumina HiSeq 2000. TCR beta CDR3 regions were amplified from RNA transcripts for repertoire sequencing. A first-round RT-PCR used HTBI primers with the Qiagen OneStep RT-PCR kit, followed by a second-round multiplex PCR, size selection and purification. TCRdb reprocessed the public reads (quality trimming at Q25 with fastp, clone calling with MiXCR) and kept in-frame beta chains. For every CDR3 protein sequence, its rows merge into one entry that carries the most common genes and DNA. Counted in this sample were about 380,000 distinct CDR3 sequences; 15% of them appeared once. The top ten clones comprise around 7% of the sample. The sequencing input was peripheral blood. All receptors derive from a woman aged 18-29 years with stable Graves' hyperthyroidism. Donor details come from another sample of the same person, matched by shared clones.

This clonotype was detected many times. The CDR3 DNA reads TGCAGCGTTGTACAGGCCTCGTCTGGGGCCAACGTCCTGACTTTC. As protein: CSVVQASSGANVLTF. The V and J genes are TRBV29-1 and TRBJ2-6; D perhaps matches TRBD1 (5 bases). The CDR3 sequence is 15 residues long. The V gene's germline CDR1 is SQVTM and CDR2 ANQGSEA. With 4 bases removed from V and 1 base from J, the gap between germline ends came to 11 bases.

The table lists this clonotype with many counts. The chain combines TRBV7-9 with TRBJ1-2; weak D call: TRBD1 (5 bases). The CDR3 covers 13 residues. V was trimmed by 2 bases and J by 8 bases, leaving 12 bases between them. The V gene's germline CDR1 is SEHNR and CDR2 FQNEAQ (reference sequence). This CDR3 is CASSLQGFGGYTF. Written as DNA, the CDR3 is TGTGCCAGCAGCTTACAGGGTTTTGGCGGCTACACCTTC.

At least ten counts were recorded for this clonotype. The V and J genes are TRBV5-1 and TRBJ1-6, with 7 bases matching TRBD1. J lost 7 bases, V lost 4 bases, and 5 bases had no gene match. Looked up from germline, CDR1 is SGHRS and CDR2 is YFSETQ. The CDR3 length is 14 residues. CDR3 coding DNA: TGCGCCAGCAGCGGGGGACAGCTCAATTCACCCCTCCACTTT. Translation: CASSGGQLNSPLHF.

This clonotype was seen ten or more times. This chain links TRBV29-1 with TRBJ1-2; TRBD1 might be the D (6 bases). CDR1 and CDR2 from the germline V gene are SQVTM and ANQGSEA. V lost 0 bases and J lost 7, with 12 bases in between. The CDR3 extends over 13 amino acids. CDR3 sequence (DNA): TGCAGCGTTGAAGAGGCAGGGGCTGGTGGCTACACCTTC. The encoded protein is CSVEEAGAGGYTF.

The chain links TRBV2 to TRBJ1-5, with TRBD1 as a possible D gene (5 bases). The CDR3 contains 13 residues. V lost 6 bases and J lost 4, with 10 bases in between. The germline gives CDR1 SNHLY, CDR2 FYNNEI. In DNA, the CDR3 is TGTGCCAGCAGAGTTGACAGAAATCAGCCCCAGCATTTT. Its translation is CASRVDRNQPQHF.

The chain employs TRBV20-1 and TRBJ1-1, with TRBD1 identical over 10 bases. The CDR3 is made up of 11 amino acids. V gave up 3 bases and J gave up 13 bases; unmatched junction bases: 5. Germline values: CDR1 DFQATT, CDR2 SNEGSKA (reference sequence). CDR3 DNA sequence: TGCAGTGCTAGGACAGGGGGCACTTGTTTCTTT. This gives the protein CSARTGGTCFF.

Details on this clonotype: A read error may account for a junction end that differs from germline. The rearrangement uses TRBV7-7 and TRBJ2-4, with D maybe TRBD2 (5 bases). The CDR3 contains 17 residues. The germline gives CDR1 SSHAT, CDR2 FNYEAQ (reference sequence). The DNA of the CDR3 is TGTGCTAGCAGCCCCGGCCTCTTGGGCCTAGCCAAAAACATTAAGTACTTC. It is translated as CASSPGLLGLAKNIKYF.

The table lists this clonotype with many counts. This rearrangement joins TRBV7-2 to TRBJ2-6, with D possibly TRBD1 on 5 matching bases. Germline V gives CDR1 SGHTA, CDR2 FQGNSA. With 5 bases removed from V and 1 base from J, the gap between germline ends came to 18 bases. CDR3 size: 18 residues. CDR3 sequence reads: CASSLTTVRISGANVLTF. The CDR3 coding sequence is TGTGCCAGCAGCCTAACGACAGTGCGGATTTCTGGGGCCAACGTCCTGACTTTC. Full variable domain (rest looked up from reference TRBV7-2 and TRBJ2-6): GAGVSQSPSNKVTEKGKDVELRCDPISGHTALYWYRQSLGQGLEFLIYFQGNSAPDKSGLPSDRFSAERTGGSVSTLTIQRTQQEDSAVYLCASSLTTVRISGANVLTFGAGSRLTVL.

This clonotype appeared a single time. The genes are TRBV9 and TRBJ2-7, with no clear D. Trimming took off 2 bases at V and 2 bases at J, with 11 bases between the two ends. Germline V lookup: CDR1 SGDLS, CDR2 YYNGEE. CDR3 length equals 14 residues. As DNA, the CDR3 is TGTGCCAGCAGCGTCTCCCAAAGACCCTACGAGCAGTACTTC. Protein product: CASSVSQRPYEQYF. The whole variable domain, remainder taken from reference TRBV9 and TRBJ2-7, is DSGVTQTPKHLITATGQRVTLRCSPRSGDLSVYWYQQSLDQGLQFLIQYYNGEERAKGNILERFSAQQFPDLHSELNLSSLELGDSALYFCASSVSQRPYEQYFGPGTRLTVT.

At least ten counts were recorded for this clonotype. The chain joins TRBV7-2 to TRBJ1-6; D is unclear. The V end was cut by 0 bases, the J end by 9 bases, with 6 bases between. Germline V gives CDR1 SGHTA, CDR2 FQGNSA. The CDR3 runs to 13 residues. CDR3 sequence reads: CASSLAGISPLHF. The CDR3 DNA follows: TGTGCCAGCAGCTTAGCAGGGATTTCACCCCTCCACTTT.

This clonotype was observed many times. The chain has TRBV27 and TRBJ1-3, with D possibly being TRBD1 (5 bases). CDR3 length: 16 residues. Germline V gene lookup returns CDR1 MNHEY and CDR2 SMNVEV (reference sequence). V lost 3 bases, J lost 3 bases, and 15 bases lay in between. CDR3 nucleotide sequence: TGTGCCAGCAGTTTTTTCGGGGCGAGGTATGGAAACACCATATATTTT. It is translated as CASSFFGARYGNTIYF.

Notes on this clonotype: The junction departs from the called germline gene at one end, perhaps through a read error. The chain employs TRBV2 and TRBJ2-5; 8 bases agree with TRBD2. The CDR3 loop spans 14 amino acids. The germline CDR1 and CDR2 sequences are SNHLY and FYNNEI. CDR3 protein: CAISGPGGGETQYF. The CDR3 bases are TGTGCCATCAGTGGTCCCGGGGGGGGGGAGACCCAGTACTTC.

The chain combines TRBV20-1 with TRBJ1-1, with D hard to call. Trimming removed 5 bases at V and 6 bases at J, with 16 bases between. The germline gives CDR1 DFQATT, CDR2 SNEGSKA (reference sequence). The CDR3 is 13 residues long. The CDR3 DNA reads TGCAGTGCTTCTTCCGTACCCTGGTCTGAAGCTTTCTTT. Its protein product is CSASSVPWSEAFF.

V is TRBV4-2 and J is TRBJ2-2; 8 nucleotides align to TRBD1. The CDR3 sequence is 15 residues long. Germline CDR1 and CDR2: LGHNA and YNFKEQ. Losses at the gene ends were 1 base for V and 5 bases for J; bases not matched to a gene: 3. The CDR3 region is CASSQGTGPTGELFF. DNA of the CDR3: TGTGCCAGCAGCCAAGGGACAGGGCCAACCGGGGAGCTGTTTTTT.

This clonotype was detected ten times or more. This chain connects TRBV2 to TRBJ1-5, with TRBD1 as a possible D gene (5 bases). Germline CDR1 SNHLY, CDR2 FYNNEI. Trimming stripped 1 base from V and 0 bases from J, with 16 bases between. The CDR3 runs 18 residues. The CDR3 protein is CASSEDISGGYSNQPQHF. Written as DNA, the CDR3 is TGTGCCAGCAGTGAAGATATCAGCGGGGGGTATAGCAATCAGCCCCAGCATTTT.

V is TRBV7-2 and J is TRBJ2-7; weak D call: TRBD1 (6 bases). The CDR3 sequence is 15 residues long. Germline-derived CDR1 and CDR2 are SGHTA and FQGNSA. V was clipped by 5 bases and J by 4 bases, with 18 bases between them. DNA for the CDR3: TGTGCCAGCAGCCCCAGACAGGCGCGAATTTACGAGCAGTACTTC. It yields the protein CASSPRQARIYEQYF.

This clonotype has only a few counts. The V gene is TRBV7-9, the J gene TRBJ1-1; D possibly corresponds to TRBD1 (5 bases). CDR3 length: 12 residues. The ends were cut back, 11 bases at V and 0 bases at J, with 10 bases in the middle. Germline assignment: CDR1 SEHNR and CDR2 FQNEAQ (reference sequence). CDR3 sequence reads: CASGVMNTEAFF. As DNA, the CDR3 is TGTGCCTCGGGGGTAATGAACACTGAAGCTTTCTTT. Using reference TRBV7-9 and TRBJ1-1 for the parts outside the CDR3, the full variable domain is DTGVSQNPRHKITKRGQNVTFRCDPISEHNRLYWYRQTLGQGPEFLTYFQNEAQLEKSRLLSDRFSAERPKGSFSTLEIQRTEQGDSAMYLCASGVMNTEAFFGQGTRLTVV.

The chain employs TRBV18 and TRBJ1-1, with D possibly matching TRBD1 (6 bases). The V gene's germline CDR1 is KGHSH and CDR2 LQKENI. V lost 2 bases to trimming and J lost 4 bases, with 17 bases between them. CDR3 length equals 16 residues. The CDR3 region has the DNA TGTGCCAGCTCACCAAGAGTAAAGGCAGGGGCCACTGAAGCTTTCTTT. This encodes CASSPRVKAGATEAFF.

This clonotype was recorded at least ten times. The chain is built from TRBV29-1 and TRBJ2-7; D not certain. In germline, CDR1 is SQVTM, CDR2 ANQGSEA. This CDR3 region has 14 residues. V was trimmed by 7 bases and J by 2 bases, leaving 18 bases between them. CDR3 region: CSAGRDLMTYEQYF. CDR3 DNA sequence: TGCAGCGCTGGCAGAGACTTAATGACCTACGAGCAGTACTTC.

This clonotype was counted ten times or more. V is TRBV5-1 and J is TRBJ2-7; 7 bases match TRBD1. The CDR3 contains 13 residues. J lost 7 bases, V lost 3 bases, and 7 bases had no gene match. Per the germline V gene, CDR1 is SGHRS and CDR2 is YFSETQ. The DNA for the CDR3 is TGCGCCAGCAGCTCTTACACAGGGGATGAGCAGTACTTC. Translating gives CASSSYTGDEQYF.

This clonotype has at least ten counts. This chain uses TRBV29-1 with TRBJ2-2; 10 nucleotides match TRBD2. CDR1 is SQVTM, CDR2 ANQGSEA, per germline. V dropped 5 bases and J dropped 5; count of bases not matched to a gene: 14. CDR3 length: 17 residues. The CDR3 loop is CSVRGGLAGGRTGELFF. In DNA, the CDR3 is TGCAGCGTTCGAGGGGGATTAGCGGGGGGTCGTACCGGGGAGCTGTTTTTT.

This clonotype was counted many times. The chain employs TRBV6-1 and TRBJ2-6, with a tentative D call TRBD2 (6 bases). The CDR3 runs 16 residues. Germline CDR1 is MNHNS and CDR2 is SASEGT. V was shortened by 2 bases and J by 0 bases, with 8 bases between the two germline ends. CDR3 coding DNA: TGTGCCAGCAGTGAATGGAGGGGCTCTGGGGCCAACGTCCTGACTTTC. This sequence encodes CASSEWRGSGANVLTF.

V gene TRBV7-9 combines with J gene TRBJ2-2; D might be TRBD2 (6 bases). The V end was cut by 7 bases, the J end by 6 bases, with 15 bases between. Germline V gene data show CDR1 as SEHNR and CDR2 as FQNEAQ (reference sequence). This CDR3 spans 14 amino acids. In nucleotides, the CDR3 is TGTGCCAGCACCCCGGCGGGGCGATCCGGGGAGCTGTTTTTT. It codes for CASTPAGRSGELFF.

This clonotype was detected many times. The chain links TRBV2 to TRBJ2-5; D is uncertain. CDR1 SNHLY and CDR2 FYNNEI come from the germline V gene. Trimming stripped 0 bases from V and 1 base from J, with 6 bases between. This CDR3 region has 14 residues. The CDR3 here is CASSEAGLQETQYF. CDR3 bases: TGTGCCAGCAGTGAAGCGGGCCTCCAAGAGACCCAGTACTTC.